This passage covers 5 T cell receptor beta chains from one sample sequenced in a study of blood T cell repertoires in COVID-19. Using immunoSEQ multiplex PCR, the repertoire was profiled, and TCRdb retains in-frame clones only, with some absent. The sample includes more than 110,000 clones, 76% seen only once; the top ten take 3.5% to 5.5%. The specimen was peripheral blood. These TCRs come from a woman over 75 with active or convalescent COVID-19.

The J gene is TRBJ1-1, the V gene TRBV6-5; D gene unclear. The germline CDR1 and CDR2 sequences are MNHEY and SVGAGI. The CDR3 runs to 14 residues. Trimming took off 7 bases at V and 3 bases at J, with 15 bases between the two ends. CDR3 loop: CASTFGGGYTEAFF. The CDR3 DNA sequence: TGTGCCAGCACCTTCGGCGGCGGGTACACTGAAGCTTTCTTT.

The chain uses TRBV27 and TRBJ1-1; D uncertain. The CDR3 is made up of 14 amino acids. Per the germline V gene, CDR1 is MNHEY and CDR2 is SMNVEV (reference sequence). V lost 3 bases to trimming and J lost 1 base, with 9 bases between them. In DNA form, the CDR3 reads TGTGCCAGCAGTTTCCTAGCGGGGAACACTGAAGCTTTCTTT. Translation gives CASSFLAGNTEAFF.

This chain links TRBV2 with TRBJ1-2; the match to TRBD1 covers 12 bases. The CDR3 extends over 15 amino acids. The J segment lost 4 bases and the V segment lost 11 bases, leaving 11 bases of the junction unmatched. The germline gives CDR1 SNHLY, CDR2 FYNNEI. This CDR3 is CAYPAGTGGVYGYTF. In DNA form, the CDR3 reads TGTGCCTACCCAGCGGGGACAGGGGGCGTCTATGGCTACACCTTC.

V is TRBV7-9 and J is TRBJ2-5, with D possibly being TRBD2 (6 bases). The V end was cut by 5 bases, the J end by 5 bases, with 18 bases between. Germline V lookup: CDR1 SEHNR, CDR2 FQNEAQ (reference sequence). The CDR3 has 15 residues. The CDR3, as DNA: TGTGCCAGCAGCCCAAGGGCGGGACGATCGGAGACCCAGTACTTC. Amino acid sequence: CASSPRAGRSETQYF.

This clone appeared a few times. The chain joins TRBV14 to TRBJ1-1; 7 bases agree with TRBD1. Germline CDR1 is SGHDN and CDR2 is FVKESK. The CDR3 runs to 14 residues. The V and J ends lost 2 bases and 2 bases, in that order; junction bases with no gene match: 2. The CDR3 sequence is CASSQRTGNTEAFF. DNA for the CDR3: TGTGCCAGCAGCCAAAGGACAGGCAACACTGAAGCTTTCTTT.